A selection of T cell receptor beta chains follows, all from one sample in a study of CD8+ T cells in alopecia areata. Sequencing was performed with immunoSEQ multiplex PCR; in TCRdb, only in-frame clones are kept and a portion is missing. The table has tens of thousands of clones, about 30% seen once. The sample here was CD8+ T cells sorted from blood, taken at week 4, from a patient treated with tofacitinib. Source of these receptors: a human donor with alopecia areata. CDR3s include the opening cysteine and the closing phenylalanine or tryptophan. The D gene is left open where the match is weak. A row's size may be missing; if present it is once, few, many or a size class.

CDR3 DNA,CDR3 protein,clone size,J gene,D gene,V gene
TGCAGCGTTGAAGCCGAACAGGGAGGTGTGTTCTACGAGCAGTACTTC,CSVEAEQGGVFYEQYF,few,TRBJ2-7,-,TRBV29-1
TGCAGCGTTGGACCGGGACTAGCGGAGAGGGTAGGCACAGATACGCAGTATTTT,CSVGPGLAERVGTDTQYF,-,TRBJ2-3,TRBD2,TRBV29-1
TGTGCCACCAGCAGCGAAGGACAGCCCCAGCATTTT,CATSSEGQPQHF,-,TRBJ1-5,-,TRBV15
TGTGCCAGCAGCTTGGCGGCTAGCGGGAGGGCGGTCAATGAGCAGTTCTTC,CASSLAASGRAVNEQFF,few,TRBJ2-1,TRBD2,TRBV5-4
TGTGCCTGGAGTGTTGGCCACAATGAGCAGTTCTTC,CAWSVGHNEQFF,few,TRBJ2-1,-,TRBV30
TGTGCCTGGAAACATACGAACACCGGGGAGCTGTTTTTT,CAWKHTNTGELFF,few,TRBJ2-2,-,TRBV30
TGTGCCAGCAGCGCCCCTCCCCACAATGAGCAGTTCTTC,CASSAPPHNEQFF,-,TRBJ2-1,-,TRBV9
TGTGCCACCAGCAGAGTGCCTGGGGTGCCCAATCAGCCCCAGCATTTT,CATSRVPGVPNQPQHF,-,TRBJ1-5,-,TRBV15
TGTGCCACCAAAACACTGGGACAGGGGTTGGAGAACATTCAGTACTTC,CATKTLGQGLENIQYF,few,TRBJ2-4,TRBD1,TRBV15
TGTGCCAGCAGCGTAGGTAGCTTCACCTCTGGAAACACCATATATTTT,CASSVGSFTSGNTIYF,-,TRBJ1-3,-,TRBV9
TGTGCCAGCAGTTTTCAGTCTGGGGCCAACGTCCTGACTTTC,CASSFQSGANVLTF,-,TRBJ2-6,-,TRBV27
TGTGCCAGCAGTTTCGCACGCACAGATACGCAGTATTTT,CASSFARTDTQYF,few,TRBJ2-3,-,TRBV9
TGTGCCTGGAAAGGCGGGACAGAGACCCAGTACTTC,CAWKGGTETQYF,-,TRBJ2-5,-,TRBV30
TGCAGCGTTGAAGCCGAGACTAGCGGGAGGGTGAAAGAGACCCAGTACTTC,CSVEAETSGRVKETQYF,once,TRBJ2-5,TRBD2,TRBV29-1
TGTGCCTGGAGTCCGCGGACCAGCTACGAGCAGTACTTC,CAWSPRTSYEQYF,few,TRBJ2-7,-,TRBV30
TGTGCCAGCAGCCCCCAATTACGGCGGGCGGGAGACCTCGTCGCGCAGTTCTTC,CASSPQLRRAGDLVAQFF,-,TRBJ2-1,-,TRBV21-1
TGTGCCAGCAGTTTACGGGACAGCGTTCGGGAGCAGTACTTC,CASSLRDSVREQYF,-,TRBJ2-7,TRBD1,TRBV28
TGCGCCAGCAGTCAATCTCGTTACAATGAGCAGTTCTTC,CASSQSRYNEQFF,few,TRBJ2-1,-,TRBV23-1
TGTGCCACCAGCAGCCAGGGCGAAGAGGACCAAGAGACCCAGTACTTC,CATSSQGEEDQETQYF,-,TRBJ2-5,-,TRBV15
TGTGCCGCGTCCGCCGGGGGAGCCGGGGAGCTGTTTTTT,CAASAGGAGELFF,many,TRBJ2-2,-,TRBV15
TGCAGCGTCCCCCGGGACAGGACATATGGCTACACCTTC,CSVPRDRTYGYTF,-,TRBJ1-2,TRBD1,TRBV29-1
TGTGCCAGCAGCTTATCACGGGACTCCTTACCCGAGCAGTACTTC,CASSLSRDSLPEQYF,once,TRBJ2-7,-,TRBV5-4
TGCAGCGTTGATCCGAACGCCTCTGGAAACACCATATATTTT,CSVDPNASGNTIYF,-,TRBJ1-3,-,TRBV29-1
TGTGCCAGCAGTCTCCCAGGAGGTGAAAAACTGTTTTTT,CASSLPGGEKLFF,-,TRBJ1-4,-,TRBV6-5
TGTGCCAGCAGTTTGGGGACAGGGATCAGTCCCCAGTTCTTC,CASSLGTGISPQFF,-,TRBJ2-1,TRBD1,TRBV28
TGCGCCAGCAGGAAGACAGGGCTTTCGGGGGGAGAGACCCAGTACTTC,CASRKTGLSGGETQYF,few,TRBJ2-5,-,TRBV4-1
TGTGCCAGCAGTTTAGGTGTAAGCAATGAGCAGTTCTTC,CASSLGVSNEQFF,many,TRBJ2-1,-,TRBV27
TGTGCCAGCAGTCAATGGCATAGCAATCAGCCCCAGCATTTT,CASSQWHSNQPQHF,few,TRBJ1-5,-,TRBV2
TGTGCCAGCAGTTTATCGGTAGGGGATCAGCCCCAGCATTTT,CASSLSVGDQPQHF,-,TRBJ1-5,-,TRBV27
TGTGCCAGCAGTCGAGGGACAGGGAGTCAAGAGACCCAGTACTTC,CASSRGTGSQETQYF,few,TRBJ2-5,TRBD1,TRBV6-1
TGTGCCAGCAGCGTAGCTTCGGCCCCCGGGGCCAACGTCCTGACTTTC,CASSVASAPGANVLTF,few,TRBJ2-6,-,TRBV9
TGTGCCAGCAGCGACACACCGAACACTGAAGCTTTCTTT,CASSDTPNTEAFF,-,TRBJ1-1,-,TRBV9
TGTGCCAGCAAGGGACTTACGTTCTACGAGCAGTACTTC,CASKGLTFYEQYF,-,TRBJ2-7,-,TRBV2
TGCAGCGTTTCGACCGGGGAACTGTTTTTT,CSVSTGELFF,-,TRBJ1-4,-,TRBV29-1
TGCAGCGTTGACGGGAGGGCCGCTGAGCAGTTCTTC,CSVDGRAAEQFF,few,TRBJ2-1,TRBD2,TRBV29-1
TGTGCCAGCAGCGTGGGCGAGTATTGGCCCCAGCATTTT,CASSVGEYWPQHF,few,TRBJ1-5,-,TRBV9
TGCAGCGTTGACTGGGGGGACAGAGAGTATGATACGCAGTATTTT,CSVDWGDREYDTQYF,few,TRBJ2-3,-,TRBV29-1
TGTGCCAGCAGTGACGAAAGTTGGAGTGAGCAGTTCTTC,CASSDESWSEQFF,-,TRBJ2-1,-,TRBV6-4
TGTGCCACCAGCAGAGAGACATCTACTAGGGACATTCAGTACTTC,CATSRETSTRDIQYF,-,TRBJ2-4,-,TRBV15
TGCAGCGCAAGACAGGGGTATGGCTACACCTTC,CSARQGYGYTF,-,TRBJ1-2,TRBD1,TRBV29-1